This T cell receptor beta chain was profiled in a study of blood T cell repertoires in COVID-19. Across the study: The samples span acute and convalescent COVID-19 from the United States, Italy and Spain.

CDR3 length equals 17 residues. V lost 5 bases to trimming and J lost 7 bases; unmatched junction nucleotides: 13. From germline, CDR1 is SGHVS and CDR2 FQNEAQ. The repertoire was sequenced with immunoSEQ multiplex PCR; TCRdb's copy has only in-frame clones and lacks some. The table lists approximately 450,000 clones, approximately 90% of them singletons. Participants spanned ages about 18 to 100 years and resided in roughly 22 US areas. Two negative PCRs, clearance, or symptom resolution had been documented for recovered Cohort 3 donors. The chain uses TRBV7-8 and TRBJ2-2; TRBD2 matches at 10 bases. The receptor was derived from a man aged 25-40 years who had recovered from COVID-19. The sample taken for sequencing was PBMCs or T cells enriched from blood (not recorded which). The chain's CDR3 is CASSPELASGSGGELFF. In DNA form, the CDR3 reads TGTGCCAGCAGCCCCGAGTTGGCTAGCGGGAGCGGCGGGGAGCTGTTTTTT.